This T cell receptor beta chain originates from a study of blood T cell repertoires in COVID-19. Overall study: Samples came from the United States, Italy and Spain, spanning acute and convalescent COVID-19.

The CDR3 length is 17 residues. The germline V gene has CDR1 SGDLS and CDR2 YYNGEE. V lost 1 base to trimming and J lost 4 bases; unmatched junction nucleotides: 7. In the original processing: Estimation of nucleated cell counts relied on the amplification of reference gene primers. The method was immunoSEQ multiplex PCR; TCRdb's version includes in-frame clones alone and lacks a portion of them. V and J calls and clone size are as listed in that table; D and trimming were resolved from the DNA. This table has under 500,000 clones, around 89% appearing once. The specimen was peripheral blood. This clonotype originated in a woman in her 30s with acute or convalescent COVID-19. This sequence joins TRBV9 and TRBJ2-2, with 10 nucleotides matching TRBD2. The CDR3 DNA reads TGTGCCAGCAGCGTACCAAGCGGGGGGGTTTCCACCGGGGAGCTGTTTTTT. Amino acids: CASSVPSGGVSTGELFF. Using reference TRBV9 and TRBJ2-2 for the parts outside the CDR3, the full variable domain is DSGVTQTPKHLITATGQRVTLRCSPRSGDLSVYWYQQSLDQGLQFLIQYYNGEERAKGNILERFSAQQFPDLHSELNLSSLELGDSALYFCASSVPSGGVSTGELFFGEGSRLTVL.